This is a list of T cell receptor beta chains from one sample in a study of blood T cell repertoires in COVID-19. Using immunoSEQ multiplex PCR, the repertoire was profiled, and TCRdb retains in-frame clones only, with some absent. The data show approximately 230,000 clones, 65% to 90% seen once. The sample was PBMCs or T cells enriched from blood (not recorded which). The receptors were gathered from a man in his late teens or twenties who had recovered from COVID-19. The CDR3 runs from the conserved cysteine through the conserved F or W. Fields, in order: clone size, V gene, J gene, D gene, CDR3 protein, CDR3 DNA. A D gene is named only where the DNA matches it firmly. Size is omitted from some rows. Given values are once, few, many or a class for expanded clones.

>.|TRBV28|TRBJ1-6|TRBD1
CASSPGQAGVSPLHF
TGTGCCAGCAGTCCGGGACAGGCCGGGGTATCACCCCTCCACTTT
>.|TRBV5-1|TRBJ1-1|.
CASSSSGDWSTEAFF
TGCGCCAGCAGCTCCTCAGGGGATTGGAGCACTGAAGCTTTCTTT
>many|TRBV2|TRBJ2-7|.
CASRDRDSTYEQYF
TGTGCCAGCAGAGACCGGGACTCGACCTACGAGCAGTACTTC
>.|TRBV2|TRBJ2-1|.
CASSARNEQFF
TGTGCCAGCAGTGCGAGGAATGAGCAGTTCTTC
>.|TRBV2|TRBJ1-1|.
CASSEVIRVGAFF
TGTGCCAGCAGTGAAGTAATCAGGGTTGGGGCTTTCTTT
>once|TRBV12-5|TRBJ1-6|.
CASGQNNSPLHF
TGTGCTAGTGGCCAGAATAATTCACCCCTCCACTTT
>few|TRBV30|TRBJ1-1|.
CAWRFGKNTEAFF
TGTGCCTGGAGGTTCGGTAAGAACACTGAAGCTTTCTTT
>many|TRBV24-1|TRBJ1-2|.
CATSDRGRGYGYTF
TGTGCCACCAGTGACAGGGGTCGGGGCTATGGCTACACCTTC
>.|TRBV12-5|TRBJ1-6|TRBD1
CASGFGTATSPLHF
TGTGCTAGTGGTTTCGGGACAGCGACTTCACCCCTCCACTTT
>.|TRBV11-2|TRBJ2-1|.
CASRPSSYNEQFF
TGTGCCAGCCGTCCGAGCTCCTACAATGAGCAGTTCTTC
>.|TRBV9|TRBJ2-5|TRBD2
CASSVGGLDQYF
TGTGCCAGCAGCGTAGGGGGACTAGACCAGTACTTC
>once|TRBV2|TRBJ1-6|.
CASSPRATLHF
TGTGCCAGCAGTCCCAGGGCGACCCTCCACTTT
>.|TRBV27|TRBJ2-1|.
CASTGAAVDEAYNEQFF
TGTGCCAGCACCGGTGCGGCAGTCGACGAAGCCTACAATGAGCAGTTCTTC
>.|TRBV16|TRBJ1-2|.
CASSQTTGISYGYTF
TGTGCCAGCAGCCAAACGACGGGGATAAGTTATGGCTACACCTTC
>.|TRBV5-6|TRBJ2-7|TRBD2
CASSLGGTSGRGYEQYF
TGTGCCAGCAGCTTGGGGGGGACTAGCGGGAGAGGCTACGAGCAGTACTTC
>.|TRBV4-1|TRBJ2-5|.
CASSQSTGQETQYF
TGCGCCAGCAGCCAATCGACCGGGCAAGAGACCCAGTACTTC
>.|TRBV3-1/TRBV3-2|TRBJ2-3|.
CASSRIGGGAIDTQYF
TGTGCCAGCAGCCGTATCGGTGGGGGGGCGATAGATACGCAGTATTTT
>.|TRBV7-2|TRBJ1-4|TRBD1
CASSLAQGEKLFF
TGTGCCAGCAGCTTAGCACAGGGGGAAAAACTGTTTTTT
>.|TRBV4-1|TRBJ1-1|.
CASSQASVNTEAFF
TGCGCCAGCAGCCAAGCCTCAGTGAACACTGAAGCTTTCTTT
>few|TRBV30|TRBJ1-4|.
CAWSAGNNEKLFF
TGTGCCTGGAGTGCAGGGAATAATGAAAAACTGTTTTTT
>.|TRBV7-6|TRBJ2-7|TRBD1
CASSLGQGRLYEQYF
TGTGCCAGCAGCTTAGGACAGGGGAGGCTCTACGAGCAGTACTTC
>.|TRBV7-9|TRBJ2-3|TRBD1
CASSYKQGTDTQYF
TGTGCCAGCAGCTACAAACAGGGGACAGATACGCAGTATTTT
>.|TRBV4-2|TRBJ2-1|TRBD1
CASSQAGTGGSDEQFF
TGTGCCAGCAGCCAAGCCGGGACAGGGGGCAGCGATGAGCAGTTCTTC
>few|TRBV30|TRBJ1-4|.
CAWSRGFGGTNEKLFF
TGTGCCTGGAGTCGAGGGTTTGGTGGGACTAATGAAAAACTGTTTTTT
>.|TRBV7-9|TRBJ2-1|TRBD2
CASSLLAGGINEQFF
TGTGCCAGCAGCTTACTAGCGGGAGGTATCAATGAGCAGTTCTTC
>.|TRBV5-1|TRBJ2-7|TRBD1
CASRRDRDSLSYEQYF
TGCGCCAGCAGACGAGACCGGGACAGTCTCTCCTACGAGCAGTACTTC
>.|TRBV4-1|TRBJ2-7|.
CASSQDPGGTYEQYF
TGCGCCAGCAGCCAAGATCCCGGAGGAACCTACGAGCAGTACTTC
>.|TRBV7-9|TRBJ1-2|.
CASSSFGGTSNYGYTF
TGTGCCAGCAGCTCCTTCGGGGGAACCTCTAACTATGGCTACACCTTC
>once|TRBV3-1/TRBV3-2|TRBJ1-2|.
CASSQGGRYGYTF
TGTGCCAGCAGCCAGGGAGGGAGGTATGGCTACACCTTC
>.|TRBV5-1|TRBJ2-2|TRBD2
CASSLVLAGGHLDTGELFF
TGCGCCAGCAGCTTGGTCCTAGCGGGAGGACATCTTGACACCGGGGAGCTGTTTTTT
>.|TRBV5-1|TRBJ1-5|.
CASVRLNQPQHF
TGCGCCAGCGTGAGACTCAATCAGCCCCAGCATTTT
>.|TRBV28|TRBJ2-5|.
CASSSPSGGRETQYF
TGTGCCAGCAGTTCACCATCAGGGGGGCGGGAGACCCAGTACTTC
>.|TRBV12-3/TRBV12-4|TRBJ2-1|.
CASSPRHEQFF
TGTGCCAGCAGCCCCAGGCATGAGCAGTTCTTC
>.|TRBV28|TRBJ2-7|.
CASSLPRNAAEQYF
TGTGCCAGCAGTCTCCCCCGGAATGCGGCCGAGCAGTACTTC
>few|TRBV7-2|TRBJ1-2|.
CASSLRGSGGHGYTF
TGTGCCAGCAGCTTAAGGGGGTCGGGAGGGCATGGCTACACCTTC
>.|TRBV9|TRBJ2-1|TRBD2
CASSAWDYKDEQFF
TGTGCCAGCAGCGCCTGGGACTATAAGGATGAGCAGTTCTTC
>.|TRBV28|TRBJ1-1|TRBD1
CASSRTGENTEAFF
TGTGCCAGCAGTCGGACAGGGGAAAACACTGAAGCTTTCTTT
>few|TRBV11-3|TRBJ1-1|.
CASRSKGRVLLLGAFF
TGTGCCAGCAGATCGAAGGGGAGGGTTTTGTTGCTTGGGGCTTTCTTT
>.|TRBV13|TRBJ1-3|.
CASSRLQGFSGNTIYF
TGTGCCAGCAGCCGACTTCAGGGGTTCTCTGGAAACACCATATATTTT
>.|TRBV15|TRBJ1-2|.
CATSPDNNYGYTF
TGTGCCACCAGCCCAGACAACAACTATGGCTACACCTTC
>few|TRBV7-8|TRBJ2-1|.
CASSLYRDTHQDEQFF
TGTGCCAGCAGCTTGTATCGGGACACCCACCAAGATGAGCAGTTCTTC
>.|TRBV6-1|TRBJ1-2|.
CASSERVYGYTF
TGTGCCAGCAGTGAGCGAGTGTATGGCTACACCTTC
>.|TRBV7-9|TRBJ1-2|.
CASSFLVLGYGYTF
TGTGCCAGCAGCTTCTTGGTTCTCGGGTATGGCTACACCTTC
>.|TRBV11-2|TRBJ2-3|.
CASSPGTDTQYF
TGTGCCAGCAGCCCGGGCACAGATACGCAGTATTTT
>few|TRBV7-9|TRBJ2-2|TRBD2
CASSTSGRVTGELFF
TGTGCCAGCAGCACTAGCGGGAGGGTCACCGGGGAGCTGTTTTTT
>.|TRBV5-4|TRBJ2-5|TRBD2
CASSPRISGGFQETQYF
TGTGCCAGCAGCCCCAGGATCAGCGGGGGCTTTCAAGAGACCCAGTACTTC